This TCR beta chain was retrieved from a study of graft-versus-host responses after intestinal transplantation. The CDR3 spans 13 residues. Germline values: CDR1 MRHNA, CDR2 SNTAGT. V lost 2 bases to trimming and J lost 8 bases, with 10 bases between them. Profiled with immunoSEQ multiplex PCR; TCRdb holds only in-frame clones, not every one. Here the sample spans over 90,000 clones, roughly nine tenths being singletons. Concerning this clone itself: Antigen unknown.

The sequence was obtained from a human donor who received an intestinal transplant. Specimen: unstimulated CD8+ T cells sorted from spleen or lymph node cells, collected before intestinal transplant. The V call is TRBV6-4, the J call TRBJ2-1, with D uncertain. In DNA form, the CDR3 reads TGTGCCAGCAGTGACGGCCGTGGGCATGAGCAGTTCTTC. The encoded protein is CASSDGRGHEQFF.